This TCR beta chain comes out of a study of shared clonotypes between healthy human individuals (dated by TCRdb to 2018 to 2020). About the full investigation: A few men and two women, aged 18 to 49 years, made up the cohort. For each donor, CD4 naive and CD4 memory were each given three plates, CD8 naive was given two plates, and CD8 memory was given one plate. To estimate repertoire size and how much clonotype sharing occurs between individuals, the study deeply sequenced the blood TCR repertoires of 5 or 6 healthy adults. Different laboratories and diverse techniques were used to prepare libraries and sequence TCR repertoires, to increase sequencing depth and limit assay-specific biases. Each donor's leukapheresis produced roughly between roughly 0.85 and 9 billion PBMCs.

The CDR3 runs 13 amino acids, cysteine and phenylalanine included. Just CDR3 DNA is preserved here, 39 bases in frame from base 1. V lost 5 bases and J lost 2 bases; the stretch between them is 10 bases long. Via the germline V gene, CDR1 is SNHLY and CDR2 FYNNEI. What the work shows at the level of the full study, not this receptor alone: Higher generation probabilities were observed for clonotypes shared by all four sorted-subset donors than for non-shared clonotypes. Pairwise subsampling led to the expectation that sequencing depth would affect the degree of clonotype sharing among donors. Naive subsets generally had larger estimated clonotype richness than memory subsets. Even with the large sequencing depth, rarefaction of the sorted-subset datasets indicated that sequencing was incomplete. Sampling was restricted to blood, and TCR repertoires in tissues likely differ from the TCR repertoires found in blood. The genetic and exposure-history diversity represented was limited by the small number of donors. When a few donors were compared, the shared fraction of clonotypes was 5% to 6.5% for naive CD4, around 3.6% for naive CD8, roughly 2.3% for memory CD4, and under 0.5% for memory CD8.

Using the deep immunoSEQ assay, multiplex PCR amplified TCR CDR3 regions from genomic DNA. Extracted genomic DNA from each cell subset was distributed evenly across all wells of several immunoSEQ 96-well plates, and each plate was treated as a replicate. For sorted subsets, each replicate PCR was loaded with roughly 200 ng genomic DNA, equivalent to 25,000 to 35,000 T cell genomes. The purified libraries were quantified using a Qubit 3.0 fluorometer, sized with a Bioanalyzer 2100, and then quantified again using the KAPA Library Quantification kit. Every immunoSEQ 96-well plate was sequenced on a dedicated single-read 150-cycle Illumina NextSeq 550 flow cell. On the study's bioinformatics: Because the immunoSEQ output included only junctional sequences and no quality scores, the filtering could not be the same as the filtering used for full-length reads. Sequences were annotated with PyIR, a Python wrapper for IgBLAST v1.9, and V/J genes and CDR3 were assigned using IMGT germline references. Any read was removed if the V/J assignment was weak (E-value above 1e-6), the CDR3 was missing, or the read contained stop codons, out-of-frame junctions, or ambiguous translated residues. V3J clonotypes were defined as sequences sharing an identical inferred V gene, J gene, and CDR3 amino acid sequence. Percentage overlap between repertoires was calculated by dividing the number of shared unique clonotypes by the size of the smaller repertoire. RTK rarefaction, the Chao1 estimator, and Recon v2.1 estimates of unobserved clonotypes were used to assess repertoire richness. For all TCRbeta clonotypes obtained by the gDNA method from several donors, generation probabilities were computed with OLGA. TCRdb mirrors the immuneACCESS table, restricted to in-frame sequences. Some clones are absent from its copies; in checked studies, under half trace to an unresolved V gene, and the reason for the others is unknown. V, J and clone size were drawn from that table, and D and trimming were deduced from the DNA. The sample table shows 2.3 million or so clones, and 85% to 95% are seen once. About 0.41% of the sample is held by the ten biggest clonotypes.

This clone was observed once. What antigen it recognizes has not been identified. Base qualities are not at hand, and no much larger clone is one base apart. Healthy HIV-negative adults with no recently reported acute infections or vaccinations were included as donors. Every donor was a Caucasian adult residing in Nashville, Tennessee, USA. Magnetic negative selection was used to enrich CD4+ T cells, after which naive cells were positively selected on CD45RA and the negative fraction became the memory subset. Blood was obtained by leukapheresis, after which PBMCs were separated by Ficoll-Histopaque density gradient centrifugation and cryopreserved in liquid nitrogen vapor phase. Purity and quantity of every magnetically sorted T cell population were checked by analytical flow cytometry. Genomic DNA was isolated from every sorted fraction and measured by UV absorbance on a Nanodrop 2000c.

The chain couples TRBV2 to TRBJ2-7; TRBD1 might be the D gene, on 5 matching bases. The sample comprised naive CD4+ T cells from PBMCs. The cell subset or site label, read with the paper, signifies: CD45RA+ positively selected. The TCR comes from a man younger than 30 in good health. Some clones in this sample may be carry-over from other donors' samples. The encoded CDR3 is CASSWTRTYEQYF. The DNA is as follows: TGTGCCAGCAGTTGGACACGGACCTACGAGCAGTACTTC.